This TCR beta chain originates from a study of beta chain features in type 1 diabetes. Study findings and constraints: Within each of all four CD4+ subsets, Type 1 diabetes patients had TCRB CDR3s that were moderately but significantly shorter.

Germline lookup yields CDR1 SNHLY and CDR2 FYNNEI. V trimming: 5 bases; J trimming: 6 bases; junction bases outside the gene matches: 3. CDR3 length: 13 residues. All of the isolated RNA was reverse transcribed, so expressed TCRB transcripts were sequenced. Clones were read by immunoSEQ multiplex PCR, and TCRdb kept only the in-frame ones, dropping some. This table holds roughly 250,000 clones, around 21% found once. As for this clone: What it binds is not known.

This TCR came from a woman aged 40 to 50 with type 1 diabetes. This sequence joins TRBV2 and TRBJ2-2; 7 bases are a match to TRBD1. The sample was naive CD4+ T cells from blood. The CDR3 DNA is TGTGCCAGCAGTCTGACAGGGCCCGGGGAGCTGTTTTTT. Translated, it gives CASSLTGPGELFF.